The clone carrying this T cell receptor beta chain has ten or more counts. This entry comes from a study of T cells of healthy individuals. One entry per CDR3 protein, called by TCRdb with MiXCR from the 5' RACE reads. Of around 100,000 distinct CDR3 sequences detected, around 17% appear once; the ten largest clones hold approximately 6%. This receptor was identified in a human donor in good health.

Here the CDR3 reads CASSQGTENNQPQHF. CDR3 nucleotide sequence: TGTGCCAGCAGCCAAGGGACCGAGAACAATCAGCCCCAGCATTTT. V usage is TRBV3-1 and J usage is TRBJ1-5; D call uncertain. Trimming pared 1 base from V and 3 bases from J, leaving 10 bases between. The CDR3 loop spans 15 amino acids. Germline V lookup: CDR1 LGHDT, CDR2 YNNKEL (reference sequence).